The clone carrying this TCR beta chain was observed once. The antigen remains unidentified. This record comes from a study of T cell responses to AZD1222 COVID-19 vaccine. Repertoires were generated with immunoSEQ multiplex PCR, while TCRdb's copy carries only in-frame clones and drops some. The sample includes more than 75,000 clones, about nine tenths of them seen just once. Findings of the study overall: At baseline, seropositivity was found in only a handful of AZD1222 recipients. There were repertoire samples only from the period after the peak T cell response. Increased Spike-specific TCR breadth and depth were observed after two AZD1222 doses. Most donors were white British, females outnumbered males, and clonal diversity was possibly underestimated.

The TCR comes from an adult who received the AZD1222 COVID-19 vaccine. This specimen consisted of peripheral blood, obtained 28 days after the second AZD1222 dose.

The CDR3 nucleotides are TGTGCCAGCTCACCACCGGGTACAGGGGGCGCGATGAATGAGCAGTTCTTC. As protein: CASSPPGTGGAMNEQFF. This chain joins TRBV18 and TRBJ2-1; 9 bases are shared with TRBD1. Germline V lookup: CDR1 KGHSH, CDR2 LQKENI. CDR3 length: 17 residues. After removal of 0 bases from V and 7 bases from J, the junction contained 10 bases not matched to a gene.